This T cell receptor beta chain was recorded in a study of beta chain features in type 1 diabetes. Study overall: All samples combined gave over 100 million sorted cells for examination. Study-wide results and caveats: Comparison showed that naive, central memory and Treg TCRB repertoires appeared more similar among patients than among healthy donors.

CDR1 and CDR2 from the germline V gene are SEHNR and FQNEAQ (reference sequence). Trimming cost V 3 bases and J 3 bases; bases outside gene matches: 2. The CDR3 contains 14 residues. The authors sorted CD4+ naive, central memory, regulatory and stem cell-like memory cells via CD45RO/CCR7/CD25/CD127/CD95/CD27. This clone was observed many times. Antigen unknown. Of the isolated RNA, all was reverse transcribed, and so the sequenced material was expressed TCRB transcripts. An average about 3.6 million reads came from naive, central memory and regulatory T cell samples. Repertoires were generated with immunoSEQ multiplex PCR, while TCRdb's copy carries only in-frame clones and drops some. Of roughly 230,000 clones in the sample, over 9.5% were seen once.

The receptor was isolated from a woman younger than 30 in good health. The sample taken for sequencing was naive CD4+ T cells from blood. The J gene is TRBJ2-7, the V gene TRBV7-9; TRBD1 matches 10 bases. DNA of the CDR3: TGTGCCAGCAGCTTCGGGACAGGGGACTACGAGCAGTACTTC. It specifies CASSFGTGDYEQYF.